The entry below describes one T cell receptor (beta chain). This receptor's antigen is unknown. The cohort was made up of about 610 healthy bone marrow donors. Cohort members were all nominally healthy when sampled, although unrecorded immune exposures were likely present. The donor was CMV seronegative and belonged to the group of under 400 seronegative cohort members. A peripheral blood sample was collected from each donor, and TCR beta sequencing was performed on peripheral blood mononuclear cells. The Qiagen DNeasy Blood Extraction Kit was used to extract genomic DNA from the blood cell samples. The data stem from a study of cytomegalovirus exposure and HLA in healthy donors (dated by TCRdb to 2016 to 2017). Background on the whole study: An earlier analysis of approximately 550 of the donors reported 276 Gb of sequence data and 100 million to 130 million unique TCR beta sequences from 150 million to 200 million T cells. The study aimed to test whether signatures of past pathogen exposure could be identified by cataloging public T cell receptors. A later analysis re-analyzed previously published TCR beta repertoires from approximately 700 donors and added high-resolution HLA genotyping to study TCR occurrence patterns. The number of typed donors differed by locus: 629-630 for A, B, C, DRB1 and DQB1; some 540 for DQA1; over 600 for DPA1; and around 470 for DPB1. Both class I and class II loci were covered by HLA typing, at four-digit resolution. Across around 400 genotyped donors of the cohort, an average of about 240,000 unique TCR beta nucleotide sequences per donor were sequenced, and roughly a sixth of those sequences were non-productive. The study used immunosequencing to profile the T cell repertoires of 666 subjects and linked those repertoires to cytomegalovirus serostatus. A later genetic analysis took genome-wide SNP genotypes for about 55% of the 666 donors and used that subset as a discovery cohort. An early release covering about 600 HLA-typed donors comprised approximately 300 gigabases of sequencing data and around 80 million unique TCR sequences. Of the 398 genotyped donors, roughly 80% fell in the genetic ancestry cluster associated with self-reported Caucasian donors. In an earlier analysis of over 550 of the donors, high-throughput TCR beta sequencing was used to judge whether each TCR beta V gene segment behaved as functional or pseudogenic. In the later analysis, no new phenotypic data were used to find candidate immune exposures; instead, reliance was placed on TCR beta sequences and their occurrence across donors. In addition to the first cohort of around 670 subjects, a separate validation cohort of about 120 different subjects was used. Alongside the repertoire data, information on donor age, sex, ethnicity and CMV serostatus was compiled. About five DR-DQ haplotypes were handled as single units for association and clustering because linkage in the cohort was strong. High-throughput TCR immunosequencing, statistical association of individual TCRs with disease status, and machine learning were combined to predict cytomegalovirus infection status. Every repertoire in the discovery cohort had been generated on one and the same sequencing platform.

Library method: the immunoSEQ multiplex PCR assay. The multiplex PCR relied on a mix of 60 forward primers for TCR Vbeta segments and 13 reverse primers for TCR Jbeta segments. The CDR3 region of rearranged TCR beta genes was amplified from genomic DNA with a multiplex PCR assay. The amplified TCR beta libraries were sequenced on the Illumina HiSeq System as 87-base-pair reads. The study's processing was this. A later analysis tallied roughly 78 million unique TCR beta chains across the 700 or so repertoires, and 10 million to 11 million of those chains were shared by two or more donors. To remove PCR and sequencing errors, raw reads were error-corrected and collapsed into unique sequences using a nearest-neighbor algorithm that merged closely related sequences. CDR3 sequences were aligned to IMGT reference sequences to assign V, D and J gene segments. Each retained sequence needed at least a six-nucleotide match to both a V gene segment and a J gene segment. A rearrangement was called productive if the CDR3 had no stop codons and remained in frame with V and J, and every other rearrangement was called non-productive. Following IMGT convention, CDR3 was defined as the stretch from the second conserved V-encoded cysteine to the conserved J-encoded phenylalanine. In an earlier analysis of around 540 of the donors, sequences lacking an unambiguous match to a single V gene segment were excluded. An earlier analysis of a few hundred of the donors called V segments functional above 56.7% productive rearrangements and segregating when the between-donor standard deviation exceeded 5%. A statistical classification framework was built for diagnosing cytomegalovirus status from the catalog of TCR beta chain sequences. In a later analysis, TCR nucleotide sequences were compared against IMGT/GENE-DB human TR gene sequences so that V and J genes could be assigned. In a later analysis, CDR3 sequences and most-parsimonious VDJ recombination scenarios were assigned using the TCRdist pipeline. In a later analysis, every TCR beta chain was defined by the combination of its CDR3 amino acid sequence and its V-gene family, and reads without a unique V-gene family were dropped. As a way to deal with suspected cross-contamination and a sequencing artifact, a later analysis dropped over 550 nucleotide sequences that were highly shared and had low generation probability. A later analysis calculated a clonal expansion index for each public chain from normalized within-repertoire ranks of inferred template counts. A later analysis computed generation probabilities with a VDJ recombination model fitted to out-of-frame rearrangements, and checked the results against IGoR. A later analysis scored TCR-TCR, TCR-HLA and TCR-CMV co-occurrence with hypergeometric tests, applying a repertoire-size bias correction to TCR pairs. A later analysis estimated false discovery rates by permuting HLA or CMV assignments 20 times. In a later analysis, co-occurring TCRs were grouped using DBSCAN, with TCRdist sequence similarity added in when clustering inside HLA-allele-positive subsets. Co-occurrence clustering excluded repertoires with fewer than 30,000 or more than 120,000 public chains, plus five with anomalous nucleotide sharing. Held by TCRdb, this immuneACCESS table contains in-frame sequences only and omits some clones. Under half of the omission traces to an unresolved V gene where checked; the cause of the rest is unknown. Clone size and the V and J calls come from that table; the DNA yielded D and trimming. This sample's table has entries for about 130,000 clones. In total, the top ten clones hold 2% to 2.5% of the sample.

On the study overall, not on this receptor specifically: A group of highly shared sequence variants was considered likely to be a technical artifact of the sequencing pipeline. In a later analysis, TCR association rates were found to vary across HLA loci, with the most associated TCRs seen for DRB1 alleles and the fewest for HLA-C alleles. A further reported finding was that TCR beta sequences accurately predicted the HLA-A and HLA-B alleles for most subjects in the first cohort. While some public TCRs were present in many individuals, most TCR sequences turned up only very rarely across donors. A later genetic analysis associated a missense DCLRE1C variant with V-gene and J-gene trimming of TCR beta chains, and an independent cohort replicated the association. In both the original and validation cohorts, the classifier was reported to diagnose cytomegalovirus status with high specificity and sensitivity. Assigning TCR associations to individual alleles was difficult when HLA alleles, especially DR and DQ, strongly co-occurred. In a later genetic analysis, fewer N-insertions in productive TCRs were reported among donors in an Asian-associated ancestry cluster than the approximately 670-donor mean. Presence/absence analyses assumed roughly uniform sequencing depth across donors, an assumption that may not hold. Linkage disequilibrium might explain the correlated functional status among segregating V segments, but an unknown experimental factor could not be excluded. The earlier analysis of fewer than 750 of the donors excluded some 15 rarely observed V segments, including chromosome 9 orphons, because counts were too low. Most CMV-associated TCR beta chains appeared to be HLA-restricted in a later analysis, and the HLA associations seemed to be driven largely by CMV exposure. Only TCR beta chains were sequenced in this cohort, and the absence of alpha or paired-chain data limited detectable features. According to the authors, the approach could potentially be generalized to other disease states and immunological phenotypes. The study gave a list of 150 to 200 TCR beta chains associated with cytomegalovirus. In a later analysis, around 17,000 TCR beta sequences were associated with specific HLA alleles at a false discovery rate of 0.05. In a later analysis, several top co-occurrence clusters were reported to appear linked to parvovirus B19, influenza, CMV and Epstein-Barr virus. Three of the identified cytomegalovirus-associated TCR beta chains were confirmed in vitro to be specific for cytomegalovirus antigens. Broadly in line with IMGT annotations, most TCR beta V segments showed up in productive rearrangements about 87% or about 30% of the time in an earlier analysis of roughly 590 of the donors. Because some donors lacked HLA typing at each locus, the association tests relied only on the typed subset. A later analysis found that HLA-associated TCR beta chains were more clonally expanded and had lower generation probabilities than equally common non-associated chains. Because the 87-base-pair reads could not distinguish some IMGT-functional V segments, including TRBV6-2 and TRBV6-3, those segments were excluded. The only immune exposure information available for the cohort was CMV serostatus.

Reading the germline V gene gives CDR1 ENHRY and CDR2 SYGVKD. Here V drops 11 bases and J drops 2 bases, and the junction holds 5 bases not matched to any gene. The cysteine opens and the phenylalanine closes a CDR3 of 13 amino acids. Just CDR3 DNA is preserved here, 39 bases in frame from base 1. The sample was PBMCs. The TCR was taken from a man aged 35-49 years in good health and CMV-seronegative. The chain was built from TRBV10-3 and TRBJ2-5, with 10 middle bases fitting TRBD1. The sequenced DNA is TGTGCCGCTGGGACAGGGGTTCAAGAGACCCAGTACTTC. The translation is CAAGTGVQETQYF.